These T cell receptor beta chains were read from a single sample in a study of blood T cell repertoires in COVID-19. Sequenced by immunoSEQ multiplex PCR; TCRdb stores in-frame clones only, minus some. This table holds about 220,000 clones, 80% found once. Sequenced: peripheral blood. These receptors were taken from a human donor in a cohort sampled during active COVID-19. Both conserved end residues are part of each CDR3. The order of the fields is clone size, J gene, V gene, D gene, CDR3 protein. A D gene is named only where the DNA matches it firmly. A clone size is listed for some rows: how often the clone was seen (once, few, many), or a class if it is expanded.

size: many
J: TRBJ1-3
V: TRBV5-5
D: TRBD1
CDR3: CASTLDRGFSGNTIYF

size: .
J: TRBJ2-2
V: TRBV28
D: .
CDR3: CANGGPNTGELFF

size: .
J: TRBJ2-1
V: TRBV11-3
D: TRBD2
CDR3: CASSPPWTSGTGEQFF

size: .
J: TRBJ2-2
V: TRBV11-2
D: .
CDR3: CASSPYQGGELFF

size: .
J: TRBJ2-1
V: TRBV5-1
D: .
CDR3: CASSLDSSSYNEQFF

size: .
J: TRBJ2-7
V: TRBV28
D: .
CDR3: CASRRTYEQYF

size: .
J: TRBJ2-1
V: TRBV6-6
D: .
CDR3: CATDPGNEQFF

size: once
J: TRBJ1-1
V: TRBV6-5
D: .
CDR3: CASSWTARSTEAFF

size: once
J: TRBJ2-7
V: TRBV24-1
D: TRBD1
CDR3: CATSGRPGTVGSYEQYF

size: .
J: TRBJ1-1
V: TRBV5-3
D: .
CDR3: CARSLPLPRSGTEAFF